What follows describes a single T cell receptor (beta chain). Its antigen remains unidentified. These data are taken from a study of Ad26.COV2.S vaccination and SARS-CoV-2 variants. About the study: Once, or twice with 56 days between doses, Ad26.COV2.S was given intramuscularly. Broader study findings: Placebo recipients showed lower spike-specific TCR breadth than vaccinees.

The assay was immunoSEQ multiplex PCR, and TCRdb's table has in-frame clones only and misses some. The data contain around 420,000 clones, around 87% of them singletons. The germline gives CDR1 MNHEY, CDR2 SVGAGI. The CDR3 totals 14 residues. V shed 4 bases and J shed 2 bases, with 9 bases lying between them. This sample's treatment: 19 received Ad26.COV2.S at low or high dose, single or two shots; about five received placebo; per-sample allocation not given. Following the first vaccine or placebo injection, samples were taken on day 63. An 18-55-year-old adult in Boston served as donor. Sequencing was performed on peripheral blood, taken in a trial of Ad26.COV2.S vaccine versus placebo. The rearrangement uses TRBV6-5 and TRBJ1-5; D gene unclear. This clonotype originated in a person aged 18-60 years who received the Ad26.COV2.S COVID-19 vaccine or a placebo. DNA for the CDR3: TGTGCCAGCAGTTCGGCCAACGGCAATCAGCCCCAGCATTTT. The encoded protein is CASSSANGNQPQHF.